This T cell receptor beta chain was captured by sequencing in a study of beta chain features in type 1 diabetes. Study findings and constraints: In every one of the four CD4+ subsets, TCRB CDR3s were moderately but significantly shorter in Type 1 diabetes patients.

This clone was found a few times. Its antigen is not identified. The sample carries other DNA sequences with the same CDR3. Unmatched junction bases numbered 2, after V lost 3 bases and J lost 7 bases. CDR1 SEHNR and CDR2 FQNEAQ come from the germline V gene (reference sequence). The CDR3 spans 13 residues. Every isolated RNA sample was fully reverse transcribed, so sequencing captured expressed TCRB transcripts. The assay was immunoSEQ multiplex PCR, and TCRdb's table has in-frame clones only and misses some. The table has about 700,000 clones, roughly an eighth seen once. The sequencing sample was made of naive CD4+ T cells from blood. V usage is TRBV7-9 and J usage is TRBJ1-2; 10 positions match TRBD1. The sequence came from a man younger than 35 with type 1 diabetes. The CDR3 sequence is CASSFGQGGGYTF. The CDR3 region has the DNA TGTGCCAGCAGCTTTGGACAGGGGGGTGGCTACACCTTC.